This T cell receptor beta chain was identified in a study of graft-versus-host responses after intestinal transplantation. Assay: immunoSEQ multiplex PCR; the TCRdb copy retains only in-frame clones and omits some. The sample holds tens of thousands of clones, 80% to 95% seen once. The length of the CDR3 is 13 residues. Trimming removed 3 bases from V and 6 bases from J; junction bases left unmatched: 1. The germline gives CDR1 SGHAT, CDR2 FQNNGV. After transplant, marrow was aspirated from the posterior iliac crest or elsewhere. The clonotype comes from a human patient who received an intestinal transplant, so some T cells may come from the graft donor. This specimen was bone marrow, taken approximately 700 days after intestinal transplantation. This chain links TRBV11-2 with TRBJ2-2; 7 nucleotides agree with TRBD2. CDR3 DNA: TGTGCCAGCAGCTTCGGACTAGCCGGGGAGCTGTTTTTT. Protein: CASSFGLAGELFF.